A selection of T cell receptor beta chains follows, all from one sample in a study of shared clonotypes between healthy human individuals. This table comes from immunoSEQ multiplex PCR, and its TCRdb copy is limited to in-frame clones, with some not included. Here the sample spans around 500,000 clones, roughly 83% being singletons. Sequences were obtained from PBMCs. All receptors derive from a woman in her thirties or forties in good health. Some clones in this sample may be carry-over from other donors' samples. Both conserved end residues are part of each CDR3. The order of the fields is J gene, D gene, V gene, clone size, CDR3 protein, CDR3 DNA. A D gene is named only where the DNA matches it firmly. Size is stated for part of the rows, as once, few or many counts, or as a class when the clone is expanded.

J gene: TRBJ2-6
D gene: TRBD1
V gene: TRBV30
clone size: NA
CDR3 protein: CAWSGTGPSGANVLTF
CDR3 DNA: TGTGCCTGGAGCGGGACAGGGCCCTCTGGGGCCAACGTCCTGACTTTC

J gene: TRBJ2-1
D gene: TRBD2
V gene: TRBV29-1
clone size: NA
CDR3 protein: CSADWGGTSGKREQFF
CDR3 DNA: TGCAGCGCCGATTGGGGCGGGACTAGCGGGAAACGGGAGCAGTTCTTC

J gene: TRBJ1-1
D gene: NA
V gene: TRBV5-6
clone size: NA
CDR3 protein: CASSPSGADTEAFF
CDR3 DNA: TGTGCCAGCAGCCCCTCGGGGGCGGACACTGAAGCTTTCTTT

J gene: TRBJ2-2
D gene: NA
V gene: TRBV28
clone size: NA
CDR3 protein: CASSHRRGANTGELFF
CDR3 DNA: TGTGCCAGCAGTCATCGGCGCGGGGCGAACACCGGGGAGCTGTTTTTT

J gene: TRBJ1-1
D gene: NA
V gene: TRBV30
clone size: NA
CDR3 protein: CAWTVTPSSTEAFF
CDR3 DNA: TGTGCCTGGACGGTTACTCCGTCATCGACTGAAGCTTTCTTT

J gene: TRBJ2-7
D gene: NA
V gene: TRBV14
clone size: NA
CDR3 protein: CASSQGPTEQYF
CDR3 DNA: TGTGCCAGCAGCCAAGGCCCTACCGAGCAGTACTTC

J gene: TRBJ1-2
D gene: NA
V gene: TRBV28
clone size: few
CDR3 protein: CASSRGVGGRGYTF
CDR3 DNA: TGTGCCAGCAGCCGTGGGGTGGGGGGACGAGGCTACACCTTC

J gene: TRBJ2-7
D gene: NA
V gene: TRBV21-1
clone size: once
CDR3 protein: CASSTRPGQTIYEQYF
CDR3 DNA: TGTGCCAGCAGCACCAGGCCGGGACAGACCATCTACGAGCAGTACTTC

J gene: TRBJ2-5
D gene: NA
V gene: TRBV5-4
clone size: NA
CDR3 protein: CASSRDTRYQETQYF
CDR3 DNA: TGTGCCAGCAGCCGGGACACCAGGTACCAAGAGACCCAGTACTTC

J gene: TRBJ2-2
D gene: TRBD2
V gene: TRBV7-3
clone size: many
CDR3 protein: CASSRDYPPGELFF
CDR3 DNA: TGTGCCAGCAGCCGGGACTACCCCCCCGGGGAGCTGTTTTTT

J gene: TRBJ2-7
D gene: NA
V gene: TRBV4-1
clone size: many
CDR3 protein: CASSQLPGTYEQYF
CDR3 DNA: TGCGCCAGCAGCCAACTTCCCGGGACCTACGAGCAGTACTTC

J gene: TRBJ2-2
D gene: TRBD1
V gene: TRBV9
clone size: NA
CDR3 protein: CASSRSGQGAGELFF
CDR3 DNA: TGTGCCAGCAGCAGGTCCGGACAGGGTGCCGGGGAGCTGTTTTTT

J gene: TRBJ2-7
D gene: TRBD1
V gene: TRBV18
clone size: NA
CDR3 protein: CASSPWTGTNEQYF
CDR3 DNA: TGTGCCAGCTCACCGTGGACAGGGACCAACGAGCAGTACTTC

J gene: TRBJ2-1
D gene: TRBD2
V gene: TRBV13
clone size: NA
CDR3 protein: CASSSPGTSGYNEQFF
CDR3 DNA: TGTGCCAGCAGCTCCCCCGGGACTAGCGGCTACAATGAGCAGTTCTTC

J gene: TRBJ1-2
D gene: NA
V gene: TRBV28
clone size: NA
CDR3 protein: CASHAIYGYTF
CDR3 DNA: TGTGCCAGCCACGCAATCTATGGCTACACCTTC

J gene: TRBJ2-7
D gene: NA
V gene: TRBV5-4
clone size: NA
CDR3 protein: CASSLGAGRGLGGEQYF
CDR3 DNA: TGTGCCAGCAGCTTAGGGGCAGGTAGAGGACTAGGGGGCGAGCAGTACTTC